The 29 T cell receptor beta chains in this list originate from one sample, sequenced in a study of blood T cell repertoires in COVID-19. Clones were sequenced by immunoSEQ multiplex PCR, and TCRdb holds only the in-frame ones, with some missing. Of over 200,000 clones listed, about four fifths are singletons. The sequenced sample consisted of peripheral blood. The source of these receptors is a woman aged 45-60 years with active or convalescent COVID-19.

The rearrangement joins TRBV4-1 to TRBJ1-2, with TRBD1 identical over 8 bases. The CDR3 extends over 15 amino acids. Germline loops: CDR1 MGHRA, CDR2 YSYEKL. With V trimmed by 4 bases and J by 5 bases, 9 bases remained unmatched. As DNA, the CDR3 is TGCGCCAGCAGCCGAGGACAGGGTCATGGATATGGCTACACCTTC. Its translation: CASSRGQGHGYGYTF.

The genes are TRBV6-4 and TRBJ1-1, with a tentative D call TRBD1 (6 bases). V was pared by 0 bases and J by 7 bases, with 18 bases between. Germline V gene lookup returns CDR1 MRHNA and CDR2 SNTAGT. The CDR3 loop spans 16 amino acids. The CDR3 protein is CASSDSSDTGHFEAFF. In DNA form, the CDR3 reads TGTGCCAGCAGTGACTCGTCAGATACGGGACACTTTGAAGCTTTCTTT.

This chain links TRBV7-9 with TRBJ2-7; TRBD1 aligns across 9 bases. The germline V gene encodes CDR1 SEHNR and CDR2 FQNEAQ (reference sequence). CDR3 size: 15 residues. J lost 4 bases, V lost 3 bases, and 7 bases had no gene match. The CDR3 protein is CASSFGGQGGYEQYV. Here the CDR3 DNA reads TGTGCCAGCAGCTTTGGGGGACAGGGTGGGTACGAGCAGTACGTC.

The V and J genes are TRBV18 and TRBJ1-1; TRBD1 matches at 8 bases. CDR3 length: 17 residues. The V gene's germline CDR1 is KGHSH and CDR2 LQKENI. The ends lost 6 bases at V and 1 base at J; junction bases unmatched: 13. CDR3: CASSSQPGGAGNTEAFF. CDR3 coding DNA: TGTGCCAGCTCCTCCCAGCCAGGGGGCGCGGGGAACACTGAAGCTTTCTTT.

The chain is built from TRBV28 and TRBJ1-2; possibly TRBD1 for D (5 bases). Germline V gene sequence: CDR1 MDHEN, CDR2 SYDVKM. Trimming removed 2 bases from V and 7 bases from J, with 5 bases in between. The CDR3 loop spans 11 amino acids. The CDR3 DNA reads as TGTGCCAGCAGTTTACAGGGTGGCTACACCTTC. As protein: CASSLQGGYTF.

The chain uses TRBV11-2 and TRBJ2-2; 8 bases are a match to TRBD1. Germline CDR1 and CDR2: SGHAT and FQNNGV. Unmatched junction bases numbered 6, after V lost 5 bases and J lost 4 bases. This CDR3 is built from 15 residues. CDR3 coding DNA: TGTGCCAGCAGCCACAGGGGGGAGGTCACCGGGGAGCTGTTTTTT. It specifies CASSHRGEVTGELFF.

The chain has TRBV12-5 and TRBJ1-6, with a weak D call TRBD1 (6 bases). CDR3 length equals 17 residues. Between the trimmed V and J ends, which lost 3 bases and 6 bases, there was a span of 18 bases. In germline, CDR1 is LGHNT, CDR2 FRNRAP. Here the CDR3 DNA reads TGTGCTAGTGGTTTTCTGATCCGGCAGGGGCTTAATTCACCCCTCCACTTT. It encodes CASGFLIRQGLNSPLHF.

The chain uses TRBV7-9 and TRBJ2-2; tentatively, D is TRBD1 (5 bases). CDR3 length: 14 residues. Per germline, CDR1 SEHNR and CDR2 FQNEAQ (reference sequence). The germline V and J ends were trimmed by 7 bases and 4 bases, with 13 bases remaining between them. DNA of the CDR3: TGTGCCAGCACCTCGGACATTTCCACCGGGGAGCTGTTTTTT. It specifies CASTSDISTGELFF.

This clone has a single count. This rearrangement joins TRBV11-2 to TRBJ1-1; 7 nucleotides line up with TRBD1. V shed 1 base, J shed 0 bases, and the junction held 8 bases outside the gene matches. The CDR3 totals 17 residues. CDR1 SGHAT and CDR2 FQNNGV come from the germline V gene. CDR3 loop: CASSLVARGKMNTEAFF. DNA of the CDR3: TGTGCCAGCAGCTTAGTAGCCAGGGGGAAGATGAACACTGAAGCTTTCTTT.

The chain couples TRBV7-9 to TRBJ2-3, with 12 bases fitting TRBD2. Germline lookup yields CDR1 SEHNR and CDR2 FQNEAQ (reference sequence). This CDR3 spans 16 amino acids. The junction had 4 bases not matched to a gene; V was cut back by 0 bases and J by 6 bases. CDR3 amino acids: CASSLAVTSGSDTQYF. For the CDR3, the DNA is TGTGCCAGCAGCTTAGCAGTGACTAGCGGGAGTGATACGCAGTATTTT.

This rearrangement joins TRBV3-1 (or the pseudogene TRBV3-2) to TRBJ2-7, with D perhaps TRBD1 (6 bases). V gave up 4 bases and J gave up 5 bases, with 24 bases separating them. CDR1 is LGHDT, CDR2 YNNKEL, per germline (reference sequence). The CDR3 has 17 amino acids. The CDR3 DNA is TGTGCCAGCAGCCTAAAGTCCCCGGGCAGGGGTTTCAACGAGCAGTACTTC. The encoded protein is CASSLKSPGRGFNEQYF.

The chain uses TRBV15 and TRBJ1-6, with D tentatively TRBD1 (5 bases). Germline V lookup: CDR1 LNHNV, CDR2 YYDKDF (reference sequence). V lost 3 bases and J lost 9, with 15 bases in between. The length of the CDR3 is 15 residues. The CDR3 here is CATSSKTASGSPLHF. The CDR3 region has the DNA TGTGCCACCAGCAGCAAGACAGCCTCTGGTTCACCCCTCCACTTT.

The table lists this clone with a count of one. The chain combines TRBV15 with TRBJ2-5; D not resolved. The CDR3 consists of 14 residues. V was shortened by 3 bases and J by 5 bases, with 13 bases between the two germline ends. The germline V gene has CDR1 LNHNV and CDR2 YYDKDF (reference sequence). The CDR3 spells CATSSDGYEETQYF. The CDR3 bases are TGTGCCACCAGCAGCGACGGGTACGAGGAGACCCAGTACTTC. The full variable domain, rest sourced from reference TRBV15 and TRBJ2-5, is DAMVIQNPRYQVTQFGKPVTLSCSQTLNHNVMYWYQQKSSQAPKLLFHYYDKDFNNEADTPDNFQSRRPNTSFCFLDIRSPGLGDTAMYLCATSSDGYEETQYFGPGTRLLVL.

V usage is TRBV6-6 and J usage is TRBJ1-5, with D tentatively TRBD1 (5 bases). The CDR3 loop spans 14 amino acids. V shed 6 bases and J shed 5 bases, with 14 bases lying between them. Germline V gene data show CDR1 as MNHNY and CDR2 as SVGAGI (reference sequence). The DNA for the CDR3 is TGTGCCAGCAGACGAGACAGAGATTATCAGCCCCAGCATTTT. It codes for CASRRDRDYQPQHF.

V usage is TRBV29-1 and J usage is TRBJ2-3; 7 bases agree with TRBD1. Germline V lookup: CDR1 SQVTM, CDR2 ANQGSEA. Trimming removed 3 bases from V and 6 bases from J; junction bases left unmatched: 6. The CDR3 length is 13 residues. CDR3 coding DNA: TGCAGCGTTGAGAAGGACAGGAAGGATACGCAGTATTTT. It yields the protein CSVEKDRKDTQYF.

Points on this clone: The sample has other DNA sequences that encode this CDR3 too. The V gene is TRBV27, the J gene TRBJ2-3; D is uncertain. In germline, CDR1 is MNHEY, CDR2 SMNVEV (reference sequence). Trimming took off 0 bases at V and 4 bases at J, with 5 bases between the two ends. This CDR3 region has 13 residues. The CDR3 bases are TGTGCCAGCAGTTTATCGAGGCCAGATACGCAGTATTTT. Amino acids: CASSLSRPDTQYF.

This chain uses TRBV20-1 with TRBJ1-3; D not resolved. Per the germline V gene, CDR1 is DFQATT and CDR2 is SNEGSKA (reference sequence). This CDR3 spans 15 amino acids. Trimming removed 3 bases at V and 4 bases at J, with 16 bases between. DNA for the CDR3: TGCAGTGCTAGTCTTCCATCACCGGGGGGAAACACCATATATTTT. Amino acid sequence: CSASLPSPGGNTIYF.

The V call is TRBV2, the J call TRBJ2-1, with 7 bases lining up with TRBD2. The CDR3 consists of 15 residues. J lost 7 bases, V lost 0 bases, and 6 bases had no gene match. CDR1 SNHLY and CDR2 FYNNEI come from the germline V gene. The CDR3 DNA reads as TGTGCCAGCAGTGAAGCAGCTCCCGGGAGGAATGAGCAGTTCTTC. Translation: CASSEAAPGRNEQFF.

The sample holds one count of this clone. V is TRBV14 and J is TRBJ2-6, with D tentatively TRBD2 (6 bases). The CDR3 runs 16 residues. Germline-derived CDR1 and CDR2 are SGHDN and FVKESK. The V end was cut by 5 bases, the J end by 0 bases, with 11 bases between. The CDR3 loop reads CASSGRISSGANVLTF. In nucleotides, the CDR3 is TGTGCCAGCAGCGGGAGGATTAGCTCTGGGGCCAACGTCCTGACTTTC.

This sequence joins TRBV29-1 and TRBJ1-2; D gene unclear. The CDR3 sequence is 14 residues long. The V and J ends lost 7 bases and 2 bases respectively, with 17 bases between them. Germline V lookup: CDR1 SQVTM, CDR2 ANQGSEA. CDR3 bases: TGCAGCGCCGCTAGGAGCGGAGGAAACTATGGCTACACCTTC. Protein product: CSAARSGGNYGYTF.

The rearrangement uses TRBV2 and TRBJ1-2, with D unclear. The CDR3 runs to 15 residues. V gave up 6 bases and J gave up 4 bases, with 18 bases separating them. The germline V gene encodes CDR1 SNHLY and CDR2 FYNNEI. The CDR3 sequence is CASSAGAGTAYGYTF. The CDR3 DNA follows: TGTGCCAGCAGCGCGGGAGCAGGCACTGCCTATGGCTACACCTTC.

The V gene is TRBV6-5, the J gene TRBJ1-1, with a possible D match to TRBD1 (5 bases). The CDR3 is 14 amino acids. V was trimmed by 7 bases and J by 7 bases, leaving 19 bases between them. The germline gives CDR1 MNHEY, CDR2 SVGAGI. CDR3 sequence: CASTLNRGVDEAFF. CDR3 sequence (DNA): TGTGCCAGCACCCTTAACCGGGGGGTTGATGAAGCTTTCTTT.

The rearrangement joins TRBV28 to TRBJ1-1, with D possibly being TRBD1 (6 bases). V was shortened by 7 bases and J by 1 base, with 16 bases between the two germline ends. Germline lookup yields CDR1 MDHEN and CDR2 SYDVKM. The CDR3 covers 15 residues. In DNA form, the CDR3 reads TGTGCCAGCAAGAGGGGGACACAGTCGAACACTGAAGCTTTCTTT. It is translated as CASKRGTQSNTEAFF.

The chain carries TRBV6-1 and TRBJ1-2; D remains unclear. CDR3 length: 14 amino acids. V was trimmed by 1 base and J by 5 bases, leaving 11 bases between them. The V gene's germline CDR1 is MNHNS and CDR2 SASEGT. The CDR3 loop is CASSEESGPYGYTF. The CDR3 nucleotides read TGTGCCAGCAGTGAAGAGTCCGGTCCGTATGGCTACACCTTC.

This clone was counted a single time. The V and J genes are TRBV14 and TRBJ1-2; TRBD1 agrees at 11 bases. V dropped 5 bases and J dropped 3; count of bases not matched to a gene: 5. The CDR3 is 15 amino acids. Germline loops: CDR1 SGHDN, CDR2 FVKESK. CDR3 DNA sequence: TGTGCCAGCAGCTTGGGGACAGGGGGATACTATGGCTACACCTTC. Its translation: CASSLGTGGYYGYTF.

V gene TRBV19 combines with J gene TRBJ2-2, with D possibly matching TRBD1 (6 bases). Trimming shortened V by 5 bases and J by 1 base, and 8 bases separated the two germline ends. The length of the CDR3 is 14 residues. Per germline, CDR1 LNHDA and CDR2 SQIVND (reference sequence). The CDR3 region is CASSLDRNTGELFF. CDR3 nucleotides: TGTGCCAGTAGTTTGGACAGGAACACCGGGGAGCTGTTTTTT.

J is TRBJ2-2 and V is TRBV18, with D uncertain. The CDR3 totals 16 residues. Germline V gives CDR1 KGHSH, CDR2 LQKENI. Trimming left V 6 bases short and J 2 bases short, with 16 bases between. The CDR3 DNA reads TGTGCCAGCTCCCTGATGGCGGCAGAAAACACCGGGGAGCTGTTTTTT. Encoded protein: CASSLMAAENTGELFF.

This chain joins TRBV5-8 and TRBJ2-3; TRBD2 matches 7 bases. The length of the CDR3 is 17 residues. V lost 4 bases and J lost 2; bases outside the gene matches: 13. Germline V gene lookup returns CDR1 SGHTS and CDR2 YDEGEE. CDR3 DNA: TGTGCCAGCAGCGCATCCCTAGGGGCGGGGGTCACAGATACGCAGTATTTT. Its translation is CASSASLGAGVTDTQYF.

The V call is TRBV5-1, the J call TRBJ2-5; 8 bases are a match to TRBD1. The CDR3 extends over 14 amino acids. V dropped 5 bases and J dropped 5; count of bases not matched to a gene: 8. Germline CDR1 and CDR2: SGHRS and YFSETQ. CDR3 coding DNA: TGCGCCAGCAGACTGGGGGGACAGGTCGAGACCCAGTACTTC. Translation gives CASRLGGQVETQYF.